This T cell receptor beta chain came from a study of molecular identifiers for immune sequencing clone quantification. Findings of the study overall: Spiked-in Jurkat TCR RNA corresponding to one cell was reported as detectable against more than 950,000 naive cells. Whereas clones above 20 RNA copies held under 1% of naive-cell molecules, they held over 99% of effector molecules. Molecules of identical TCR sharing a barcode could underestimate highly expanded clone sizes.

Turning to this clonotype: The antigen is undetermined. This may be a read error, as it is one base from a much larger clone.

The CDR3 spans 14 residues. The germline V gene encodes CDR1 MGHRA and CDR2 YSYEKL. Previously described methods and listed TCR primers produced bulk TCR libraries. MiXCR, applied by TCRdb to the PCR reads, yields one record per CDR3 protein. The profile shows hundreds of thousands of distinct CDR3 sequences, 25% of them singletons. This receptor was identified in a human donor in good health. Some libraries in this study had Jurkat cell RNA spiked in. The sequenced material came from naive CD8+ T cells from blood, with Jurkat cell RNA spiked in. The subset was: FACS-sorted CD8+CD4-CCR7+CD45RA+ naive T cells. The V gene is TRBV4-1, the J gene TRBJ2-1; D perhaps matches TRBD2 (5 bases). CDR3 sequence reads: CASSQTVDYNEQSF. The CDR3, as DNA: TGCGCCAGCAGCCAAACAGTAGACTACAATGAGCAGTCCTTC.